A single sample is the source of the 17 T cell receptor beta chains below, sequenced in a study of OX40 agonist ivuxolimab in advanced cancers. Clones were read by immunoSEQ multiplex PCR, and TCRdb kept only the in-frame ones, dropping some. The table lists roughly 50,000 clones, roughly 90% of them singletons. Here the sequenced sample was CD4+ or CD8+ T cells sorted from blood, taken in a trial of the OX40 agonist ivuxolimab. Every receptor here comes from an adult with an advanced solid tumor such as melanoma, head and neck, liver or kidney cancer.

This rearrangement joins TRBV5-6 to TRBJ1-2; TRBD1 matches 7 bases. This CDR3 is built from 15 residues. J lost 2 bases, V lost 3 bases, and 7 bases had no gene match. Looked up from germline, CDR1 is SGHDT and CDR2 is YYEEEE. The DNA for the CDR3 is TGTGCCAGCAGCTCCCCGGGACAGCTCAACTATGGCTACACCTTC. Translation: CASSSPGQLNYGYTF.

This chain links TRBV19 with TRBJ2-1; D call uncertain. This CDR3 spans 17 amino acids. Trimming pared 4 bases from V and 3 bases from J, leaving 19 bases between. In germline, CDR1 is LNHDA, CDR2 SQIVND (reference sequence). The CDR3 loop reads CASSTLGRDLNYNEQFF. The CDR3 nucleotides are TGTGCCAGTAGTACCCTCGGAAGGGATCTTAACTACAATGAGCAGTTCTTC.

A word on this clone: At one end the junction does not follow the germline gene, possibly because of a read error. This chain uses TRBV4-3 with TRBJ2-7; D remains unclear. CDR1 and CDR2 (germline): LGHNA, YSLEER. The CDR3 is 15 residues long. CDR3 DNA sequence: TGCGCCAGCAGCCAAGATGTTGGTGCGGATCGCATGGTACACTTC. Amino acids: CASSQDVGADRMVHF.

This chain connects TRBV20-1 to TRBJ2-7; D uncertain. Germline CDR1 DFQATT, CDR2 SNEGSKA (reference sequence). The germline V and J ends were trimmed by 3 bases and 6 bases, with 3 bases remaining between them. The CDR3 is 9 amino acids. CDR3: CSARFEQYF. The CDR3 nucleotides read TGCAGTGCTAGGTTCGAGCAGTACTTC.

The J gene is TRBJ1-1, the V gene TRBV4-1; D may be TRBD1 (5 bases). The germline gives CDR1 MGHRA, CDR2 YSYEKL. With 6 bases removed from V and 4 bases from J, the gap between germline ends came to 18 bases. The CDR3 extends over 15 amino acids. The CDR3 is CASSITDQGGTEAFF. The DNA of the CDR3 is TGCGCCAGCAGTATAACCGATCAGGGTGGCACTGAAGCTTTCTTT.

This chain links TRBV27 with TRBJ2-1; 7 bases are shared with TRBD2. Trimming at V came to 5 bases and at J to 7 bases, leaving 5 bases not matched to a gene. The CDR3 contains 13 residues. The V gene's germline CDR1 is MNHEY and CDR2 SMNVEV (reference sequence). The CDR3 loop is CASSLRGGNEQFF. The DNA for the CDR3 is TGTGCCAGCAGTCTACGCGGGGGTAATGAGCAGTTCTTC.

This clone was detected only once. The chain carries TRBV4-3 and TRBJ1-2, with 8 bases matching TRBD1. V lost 1 base and J lost 5; bases outside the gene matches: 6. Germline V gives CDR1 LGHNA, CDR2 YSLEER. CDR3 length equals 15 residues. CDR3 in amino acids: CASSQGEDREYGYTF. In nucleotides, the CDR3 is TGCGCCAGCAGCCAAGGGGAGGACAGGGAATATGGCTACACCTTC.

The chain joins TRBV19 to TRBJ1-5; TRBD1 is a possible D gene (6 bases). V lost 9 bases, J lost 0 bases, and 15 bases lay in between. The V gene's germline CDR1 is LNHDA and CDR2 SQIVND (reference sequence). CDR3 length: 15 amino acids. DNA for the CDR3: TGTGCCAGCACCCTGACAGGTTATAGCAATCAGCCCCAGCATTTT. Protein: CASTLTGYSNQPQHF.

The chain combines TRBV2 with TRBJ2-3, with 7 bases lining up with TRBD2. Unmatched junction bases numbered 15, after V lost 11 bases and J lost 7 bases. CDR1 and CDR2 from the germline V gene are SNHLY and FYNNEI. This CDR3 is 14 amino acids long. CDR3 amino acids: CAYGRTGSTYTQYF. CDR3 nucleotide sequence: TGTGCCTACGGGAGGACCGGGTCTACCTATACGCAGTATTTT.

The gene calls are TRBV6-5 and TRBJ2-7, with TRBD2 matching over 8 bases. The V gene's germline CDR1 is MNHEY and CDR2 SVGAGI. V gave up 5 bases and J gave up 4 bases; unmatched junction bases: 7. There are 14 residues in the CDR3. CDR3 bases: TGTGCCAGCAGTAGTCGGGAGGGCCCATACGAGCAGTACTTC. This encodes CASSSREGPYEQYF.

The J gene is TRBJ2-7, the V gene TRBV4-1, with 8 bases identical to TRBD2. Germline loops: CDR1 MGHRA, CDR2 YSYEKL. This CDR3 is built from 19 residues. V lost 0 bases and J lost 0; bases outside the gene matches: 13. CDR3: CASSQEAIAGYSSSYEQYF. The DNA for the CDR3 is TGCGCCAGCAGCCAAGAAGCCATAGCGGGGTATAGTAGCTCCTACGAGCAGTACTTC.

The V call is TRBV28, the J call TRBJ2-7; a possible D gene is TRBD2 (6 bases). Looked up from germline, CDR1 is MDHEN and CDR2 is SYDVKM. The CDR3 consists of 16 residues. The ends were cut back, 5 bases at V and 2 bases at J, with 19 bases in the middle. The CDR3 DNA is TGTGCCAGCAGTCCTGGCCTGGCGGGAACGACCTACGAGCAGTACTTC. This sequence encodes CASSPGLAGTTYEQYF.

This chain uses TRBV28 with TRBJ2-7, with D perhaps TRBD1 (6 bases). Germline V gene data show CDR1 as MDHEN and CDR2 as SYDVKM. V was clipped by 4 bases and J by 0 bases, with 13 bases between them. The CDR3 contains 15 residues. The CDR3 protein is CASSSPGTLSYEQYF. As DNA, the CDR3 is TGTGCCAGCAGTTCCCCAGGGACACTCTCCTACGAGCAGTACTTC.

Comments on this clone: Other DNA variants within this sample encode the same CDR3. The V gene is TRBV27, the J gene TRBJ1-1; maybe TRBD1 (5 bases). V was trimmed by 3 bases and J by 0 bases, leaving 8 bases between them. The CDR3 consists of 14 residues. Germline assignment: CDR1 MNHEY and CDR2 SMNVEV (reference sequence). Here the CDR3 DNA reads TGTGCCAGCAGTTTGGGGGGGGTGAACACTGAAGCTTTCTTT. As protein: CASSLGGVNTEAFF.

The chain joins TRBV6-4 to TRBJ1-6; TRBD1 matches 7 bases. The germline gives CDR1 MRHNA, CDR2 SNTAGT. CDR3 length equals 14 residues. J gave up 7 bases and V 3 bases, and 3 bases lay outside the gene matches. The CDR3 bases are TGTGCCAGCAGTGAAGGGACAGCCAATTCACCCCTCCACTTT. Protein sequence: CASSEGTANSPLHF.

This chain links TRBV30 with TRBJ2-7; a weak D match, TRBD1 (5 bases). The ends were cut back, 5 bases at V and 5 bases at J, with 7 bases in the middle. This CDR3 is 10 amino acids long. Germline lookup yields CDR1 GTSNPN and CDR2 SVGIG (reference sequence). The CDR3 loop reads CAWGAHEQYF. In DNA, the CDR3 is TGTGCCTGGGGGGCCCACGAGCAGTACTTC.

This clone was counted only a few times. V is TRBV19 and J is TRBJ1-1, with 7 bases aligning to TRBD1. Germline loops: CDR1 LNHDA, CDR2 SQIVND (reference sequence). The CDR3 runs 12 residues. The V segment lost 8 bases and the J segment 1 base; nucleotides outside the gene matches: 1. The DNA for the CDR3 is TGTGCCAGTCGGACAGGGAACACTGAAGCTTTCTTT. Amino acids: CASRTGNTEAFF.